These 9 T cell receptor beta chains were all obtained from the same sample, sequenced in a study of cytomegalovirus exposure and HLA in healthy donors. Profiled with immunoSEQ multiplex PCR; TCRdb holds only in-frame clones, not every one. The repertoire consists of 150,000 or so clones, with about 86% occurring once and the leading ten covering 20% to 25%. The sequencing sample was made of PBMCs. These receptors all come from a young man in good health and CMV-seropositive.

The chain links TRBV9 to TRBJ2-3; 8 bases agree with TRBD2. With 6 bases clipped from V and 1 base from J, the junction kept 13 bases outside the gene matches. Germline CDR1 reads SGDLS; CDR2 reads YYNGEE. This CDR3 region has 17 residues. The CDR3 region has the DNA TGTGCCAGCACCACAACTGGGGCGGGGGGCCGCACAGATACGCAGTATTTT. Translated: CASTTTGAGGRTDTQYF.

The chain recombines TRBV7-9 with TRBJ2-7; D is possibly TRBD1 (5 bases). Germline values: CDR1 SEHNR, CDR2 FQNEAQ (reference sequence). The V gene lost 8 bases and the J gene lost 0 bases, with 23 bases spanning the gap. The CDR3 totals 17 residues. This CDR3 is CASGYFRQIPSSYEQYF. CDR3 bases: TGTGCCAGCGGATATTTTCGACAGATACCTAGCTCCTACGAGCAGTACTTC.

CDR3 DNA sequence: TGTGCCTGGAGTGACGGGACTAGCCTTCAGCAGTACTTC. Translation gives CAWSDGTSLQQYF. The chain recombines TRBV30 with TRBJ2-7, with 9 positions matching TRBD2. The V gene's germline CDR1 is GTSNPN and CDR2 SVGIG (reference sequence). J lost 8 bases, V lost 1 base, and 6 bases had no gene match. The CDR3 extends over 13 amino acids.

This clone was observed a few times. This rearrangement joins TRBV7-8 to TRBJ1-2; D remains ambiguous. This CDR3 region has 14 residues. Looked up from germline, CDR1 is SGHVS and CDR2 is FQNEAQ. V was shortened by 0 bases and J by 3 bases, with 8 bases between the two germline ends. CDR3 nucleotide sequence: TGTGCCAGCAGCTTAGCAAGGAGTTACTATGGCTACACCTTC. Translated: CASSLARSYYGYTF.

The chain employs TRBV27 and TRBJ1-2, with a weak D call TRBD1 (5 bases). The CDR3 is 12 amino acids. With 6 bases removed from V and 2 bases from J, the gap between germline ends came to 7 bases. The V gene's germline CDR1 is MNHEY and CDR2 SMNVEV (reference sequence). CDR3 bases: TGTGCCAGCAGCCGACAGAACTATGGCTACACCTTC. As protein: CASSRQNYGYTF.

The V call is TRBV7-6, the J call TRBJ2-2, with 7 bases aligning to TRBD1. This CDR3 region has 13 residues. Germline V lookup: CDR1 SGHVS, CDR2 FNYEAQ. J was trimmed by 6 bases and V by 5 bases; bases with no gene match: 3. CDR3 sequence: CASSIGQAGELFF. Here the CDR3 DNA reads TGTGCCAGCAGCATCGGACAGGCCGGGGAGCTGTTTTTT.

This clone is a singleton in its sample. This chain connects TRBV23-1 to TRBJ1-1; 9 bases are shared with TRBD1. TRBV23-1 qualifies as an ORF whose function is uncertain. Trimming at V came to 4 bases and at J to 0 bases, leaving 3 bases not matched to a gene. The CDR3 covers 15 residues. The chain's CDR3 is CASSLRDRVNTEAFF. Written as DNA, the CDR3 is TGCGCCAGCAGTCTCAGGGACAGGGTGAACACTGAAGCTTTCTTT.

This chain connects TRBV4-3 to TRBJ1-4, with 9 bases aligning to TRBD1. The CDR3 covers 17 residues. Trimming took 5 bases from V and 1 from J; bases not matched to a gene: 8. Germline V gene sequence: CDR1 LGHNA, CDR2 YSLEER. The DNA for the CDR3 is TGCGCCAGCAGCACTCAAACAGGGGGCAGAACTAATGAAAAACTGTTTTTT. Translated: CASSTQTGGRTNEKLFF.

There are a few counts of this clone. The chain recombines TRBV7-2 with TRBJ2-2; D remains ambiguous. The ends were cut back, 3 bases at V and 4 bases at J, with 3 bases in the middle. The CDR3 consists of 12 residues. The germline CDR1 and CDR2 sequences are SGHTA and FQGNSA. CDR3 in amino acids: CASSFSTGELFF. CDR3 DNA sequence: TGTGCCAGCAGCTTCAGCACCGGGGAGCTGTTTTTT.